This T cell receptor (beta chain) appears in the sequencing data of a study of T cell repertoires in ileal Crohn's disease. CDR1 is MNHNY and CDR2 is SVGAGI in the germline V gene (reference sequence). This CDR3 is built from 14 residues. Trimming stripped 8 bases from V and 7 bases from J, with 18 bases between. Repertoires were generated with immunoSEQ multiplex PCR, while TCRdb's copy carries only in-frame clones and drops some. The sample lists approximately 18,000 clones; about 55% were seen once. Sequencing was performed on ileal tissue. The source of this sequence is an adult with Crohn's disease. The V and J genes are TRBV6-6 and TRBJ2-4, with TRBD1 as a possible D gene (5 bases). The CDR3 DNA reads as TGTGCCAGCGAATTCGGGCAGGGTCCCAACATTCAGTACTTC. It is translated as CASEFGQGPNIQYF.